A single sample is the source of the 19 T cell receptor beta chains below, sequenced in a study of early T cells in non-severe SARS-CoV-2 infection. TCRdb re-called the 5' RACE reads through MiXCR, storing one row per CDR3 protein. In the table there are about 64,000 distinct CDR3 sequences, around 4.6% of which are singletons. The sample taken for sequencing was whole blood. Receptor source: an adult who was a healthcare worker with PCR-confirmed SARS-CoV-2 infection or an uninfected control (not recorded which).

This clonotype appeared a few times. The gene calls are TRBV9 and TRBJ1-1, with 10 nucleotides matching TRBD1. V lost 4 bases and J lost 3; bases outside the gene matches: 12. Looked up from germline, CDR1 is SGDLS and CDR2 is YYNGEE. The CDR3 is made up of 17 amino acids. Here the CDR3 DNA reads TGTGCCAGCAGCCCCGGGACAGGGGCGGGTGGGGACACTGAAGCTTTCTTT. Translation gives CASSPGTGAGGDTEAFF.

This clonotype has at least ten counts. The chain has TRBV6-1 and TRBJ2-2; D may be TRBD2 (5 bases). Trimming cost V 6 bases and J 3 bases, with 23 bases left between them. In germline, CDR1 is MNHNS, CDR2 SASEGT. This CDR3 has 18 residues. The CDR3 bases are TGTGCCAGCAGGGGAGATGCGAGTTCAGCGTGGGACACCGGGGAGCTGTTTTTT. It yields the protein CASRGDASSAWDTGELFF.

This clonotype was found many times. V gene TRBV20-1 combines with J gene TRBJ1-4; 9 bases are a match to TRBD1. This CDR3 has 15 amino acids. CDR1 DFQATT and CDR2 SNEGSKA come from the germline V gene (reference sequence). V was clipped by 0 bases and J by 5 bases; unmatched bases: 4. CDR3 sequence (DNA): TGCAGTGCTAGAGATTCGGGGACAGGGAATGAAAAACTGTTTTTT. Translating gives CSARDSGTGNEKLFF.

This clonotype was counted ten times or more. This chain connects TRBV6-6 to TRBJ2-3; D not certain. From germline, CDR1 is MNHNY and CDR2 SVGAGI (reference sequence). V dropped 6 bases and J dropped 0 bases, with 10 bases sitting between them. The length of the CDR3 is 14 residues. The CDR3 coding sequence is TGTGCCAGCAGGGAAAGTCAGAGCACAGATACGCAGTATTTT. Its translation is CASRESQSTDTQYF.

V and J are TRBV5-4 and TRBJ1-4; no firm D call. Germline V gene lookup returns CDR1 SGHNT and CDR2 YYREEE (reference sequence). V gave up 0 bases and J gave up 6 bases, with 9 bases separating them. The CDR3 covers 14 residues. The CDR3 nucleotides read TGTGCCAGCAGCTTGGCCTCCTCGGATGAAAAACTGTTTTTT. It specifies CASSLASSDEKLFF.

This clonotype showed up many times. The rearrangement joins TRBV6-5 to TRBJ2-2; possible D gene TRBD2, 5 bases. CDR3 length: 16 amino acids. CDR1 and CDR2 (germline): MNHEY, SVGAGI. V was cut by 5 bases and J by 1 base, with 14 bases left in between. As DNA, the CDR3 is TGTGCCAGCAGTCCCTCAGGACTTCTGAACACCGGGGAGCTGTTTTTT. It codes for CASSPSGLLNTGELFF.

The CDR3 DNA sequence: TGTGCCAGCAGCTTAGGTTGGGTCGACAGGGCCAACACTGAAGCTTTCTTT. It is translated as CASSLGWVDRANTEAFF. This chain uses TRBV7-9 with TRBJ1-1; 7 nucleotides agree with TRBD1. The CDR3 is 17 amino acids. Germline V gene sequence: CDR1 SEHNR, CDR2 FQNEAQ (reference sequence). The V gene end was trimmed by 1 base and the J gene end by 2 bases; junction bases not matched to a gene: 10.

This clonotype counts as medium-sized. The chain uses TRBV13 and TRBJ2-7, with D uncertain. CDR1 and CDR2 from the germline V gene are PRHDT and FYEKMQ (reference sequence). The CDR3 runs to 13 residues. The V gene lost 5 bases and the J gene lost 2 bases, with 10 bases spanning the gap. The CDR3 DNA follows: TGTGCCAGCAGCCCCCCCTCCGCCTACGAGCAGTACTTC. Translating it yields CASSPPSAYEQYF.

V and J are TRBV6-1 and TRBJ2-2; possible D gene TRBD2, 5 bases. The CDR3 loop spans 13 amino acids. V lost 7 bases and J lost 4, with 10 bases in between. Germline CDR1 is MNHNS and CDR2 is SASEGT. As DNA, the CDR3 is TGTGCCAGCACCAGGACTTTCACCGGGGAGCTGTTTTTT. Its protein is CASTRTFTGELFF.

This clonotype has ten or more counts. The chain has TRBV18 and TRBJ1-3; a weak D match, TRBD1 (5 bases). The CDR3 runs 12 residues. Germline CDR1 and CDR2: KGHSH and LQKENI. The V end was cut by 6 bases, the J end by 8 bases, with 11 bases between. The CDR3 DNA reads TGTGCCAGCTCCACAGGAGGGGACACCATATATTTT. Its protein product is CASSTGGDTIYF.

The table lists this clonotype with a few counts. The chain combines TRBV7-6 with TRBJ2-2; maybe TRBD2 (6 bases). There are 17 residues in the CDR3. Between the trimmed V and J ends, which lost 4 bases and 2 bases, there was a span of 17 bases. Per germline, CDR1 SGHVS and CDR2 FNYEAQ. CDR3 protein: CASSSSRGGYNTGELFF. The CDR3 bases are TGTGCCAGCAGCTCCTCCCGGGGAGGATATAACACCGGGGAGCTGTTTTTT.

This clonotype showed up many times. The chain links TRBV3-1 to TRBJ2-1; TRBD2 is a possible D gene (6 bases). The CDR3 has 13 residues. Trimming cost V 3 bases and J 6 bases, with 9 bases left between them. CDR1 LGHDT and CDR2 YNNKEL come from the germline V gene (reference sequence). For the CDR3, the DNA is TGTGCCAGCAGCCAGCGGGGATCCAATGAGCAGTTCTTC. Translated, it gives CASSQRGSNEQFF.

This clonotype was observed a handful of times. This chain links TRBV20-1 with TRBJ2-5, with D tentatively TRBD2 (6 bases). The CDR3 is made up of 13 amino acids. V shed 6 bases and J shed 1 base, with 12 bases lying between them. CDR1 and CDR2 (germline): DFQATT, SNEGSKA (reference sequence). The CDR3 loop reads CSALKEGQETQYF. Here the CDR3 DNA reads TGCAGTGCACTGAAGGAGGGCCAAGAGACCCAGTACTTC.

This clonotype was picked up a small number of times. V and J are TRBV12-3 or TRBV12-4 and TRBJ1-5; D unclear. Trimming left V 3 bases short and J 2 bases short, with 8 bases between. The CDR3 loop spans 14 amino acids. CDR3 residues: CASSFSGRNQPQHF. The CDR3 nucleotides read TGTGCCAGCAGTTTTAGCGGGCGCAATCAGCCCCAGCATTTT.

J is TRBJ2-5 and V is TRBV20-1, with D maybe TRBD2 (6 bases). Germline V lookup: CDR1 DFQATT, CDR2 SNEGSKA (reference sequence). The CDR3 spans 13 residues. The CDR3 bases are TGCAGCTGCACGCCGGGAGACCAAGAGACCCAGTACTTC. Protein product: CSCTPGDQETQYF.

This clonotype has a count of ten or more. V is TRBV19 and J is TRBJ1-2, with a possible D match to TRBD1 (5 bases). Deletions cut 7 bases from V and 4 bases from J, with 10 bases between. The CDR3 contains 12 residues. The germline V gene has CDR1 LNHDA and CDR2 SQIVND (reference sequence). The CDR3 sequence: CASNTGFYGYTF. The CDR3, as DNA: TGTGCCAGTAATACAGGCTTCTATGGCTACACCTTC.

The chain joins TRBV10-3 to TRBJ2-1, with 7 bases that match TRBD1. From germline, CDR1 is ENHRY and CDR2 SYGVKD. V lost 5 bases, J lost 8 bases, and 18 bases stayed unmatched. This CDR3 is 17 amino acids long. The CDR3 reads CAISREMGQLFLDEQFF. The DNA of the CDR3 is TGTGCCATCAGTCGGGAAATGGGACAGCTATTTTTGGATGAGCAGTTCTTC.

The table lists this clonotype with many counts. The chain employs TRBV3-1 and TRBJ2-7, with D perhaps TRBD2 (6 bases). CDR3 length: 15 residues. The V gene lost 0 bases and the J gene lost 2 bases, with 11 bases spanning the gap. Germline CDR1 reads LGHDT; CDR2 reads YNNKEL (reference sequence). The CDR3 protein is CASSQDPGRPYEQYF. CDR3 nucleotide sequence: TGTGCCAGCAGCCAAGACCCCGGGAGACCCTACGAGCAGTACTTC.

The chain links TRBV19 to TRBJ1-2; D is perhaps TRBD1 (5 bases). This CDR3 has 12 residues. Germline V gives CDR1 LNHDA, CDR2 SQIVND (reference sequence). V dropped 10 bases and J dropped 4 bases, with 13 bases sitting between them. The DNA for the CDR3 is TGTGCCACTAGAGACAGCCTCTATGGCTACACCTTC. The encoded protein is CATRDSLYGYTF.